This TCR beta chain was captured by sequencing in a study of CXCR3-negative and CXCR3-positive naive CD8 T cells (dated by TCRdb to 2018 to 2020). Background for the entire study: In total, around 140 million TRB reads were obtained, or roughly 1.5 +/- 0.3 million reads per library. Naive subsets from 5 or 6 donors and memory cells from 3 donors were included in the TRBV-TRBJ cluster analysis. Diversity and physicochemical repertoire analyses covered about a dozen donors pooled from two independent experiments.

Remarks on this clonotype: It has no known antigen specificity.

The germline V gene gives CDR1 as SNHLY and CDR2 as FYNNEI. The CDR3, from cysteine to phenylalanine, totals 18 residues. No DNA sequence was recorded. General findings and caveats noted by the study authors: Both naive subsets had comparably high repertoire diversity, while memory CD8+ T cells had much lower repertoire diversity. Freshly isolated PBMCs were used for most assays because CXCR3 expression partially decreased after cryopreservation. Naive CXCR3-negative and CXCR3-positive cells from the same donor showed similar TRBV-TRBJ usage, whereas memory cells showed distinct patterns. Compared with CXCR3-negative naive cells, CXCR3-positive naive cells had TRB CDR3s with higher hydrophobicity (lower Kidera factor 4), lower energy, and higher strength and volume indices. Because surface CD5, which is linked to self-reactivity in mice, was comparable between the naive subsets, TCR interaction strength was also inferred from TRB CDR3 physicochemical properties.

Each CD8+ T cell subset was flow-sorted in triplicate, with over 250,000 cells per subset placed directly into RLT lysis buffer. To exclude memory contaminants, naive CD8+ T cells were stringently defined as CD45RO-CCR7+CD27+CD95-. Standard density gradient centrifugation was used to isolate peripheral blood mononuclear cells from buffy coats. Naive CXCR3-negative and CXCR3-positive CD8+ T cells were flow-sorted on a FACSAria III. Total RNA was extracted from sorted cells with an RNeasy Mini Kit. The run used a NextSeq 550. The Human TCR Profiling Kit (MiLaboratory) was used to prepare UMI-labeled 5' RACE TRB cDNA libraries. The full amount of extracted RNA was used for cDNA synthesis, and the full amount of resulting cDNA was used for PCR amplification. The libraries were made side by side, with each library going through the same number of PCR cycles. The paper's processing steps were these. With a requirement of at least two reads per UMI, MIGEC and MiXCR extracted about 50,000 +/- 10,000 unique UMI-labeled TRB cDNA molecules per library. On average, each library contained roughly 40,000 +/- 10,000 functional in-frame TRB CDR3 nucleotide clonotypes without stop codons. After downsampling to 5000 UMI-labeled TRB molecules per sample, diversity metrics, including normalized Shannon-Wiener and Chao1, were computed in VDJtools. VDJtools computed clonotype-size-weighted physicochemical properties of the central five CDR3 residues: interaction energy, strength, volume and Kidera factor 4. TCRdb reprocessed the reads and lists each CDR3 protein sequence as a single entry, with no DNA. The V and J calls come from TCRdb's annotation, not from the publication. The table kept for this sample lists some 130,000 distinct CDR3 sequences. The ten largest clonotypes hold 0.45% to 0.55% of the sample.

Source material: naive CXCR3- CD8+ T cells from blood. Interpreted using the paper, the cell subset or site label stands for: CD45RO-CCR7+CD27+CD95- naive CD8+ T cells lacking CXCR3 (TNR3-). The rearrangement combines TRBV2 with TRBJ2-7; as DNA is missing, the TRBD2 call by TCRdb cannot be tested. The clonotype comes from a human donor in good health. Some clones in this sample may be carry-over from other donors' samples. The CDR3 reads CASCETGPLTSRPYEQYF.